A single sample gave rise to the 24 T cell receptor beta chains below, sequenced in a study of T cells in Graves' hyperthyroidism and ophthalmopathy. RNA transcripts were the template for amplifying TCR beta CDR3 regions. The study used the HTBI primer set for a first-round RT-PCR of the TCR CDR3. TCRdb used MiXCR to reprocess the multiplex PCR reads, holding one entry per CDR3 protein. The sample carries some 510,000 distinct CDR3 sequences, roughly 20% recorded once. The material sequenced was blood. These receptors came from a young man with Graves' hyperthyroidism.

This clonotype was seen repeatedly, ten times or more. This sequence joins TRBV19 and TRBJ2-6; D is possibly TRBD1 (6 bases). Trimming removed 5 bases from V and 9 bases from J, with 8 bases in between. Germline V gene lookup returns CDR1 LNHDA and CDR2 SQIVND (reference sequence). The CDR3 contains 12 residues. In DNA, the CDR3 is TGTGCCAGTAGTCCGGACAGCAACGTCCTGACTTTC. Translating gives CASSPDSNVLTF.

This clonotype was counted at least ten times. The chain joins TRBV12-3 or TRBV12-4 to TRBJ1-1; D uncertain. Trimming shortened V by 2 bases and J by 1 base, and 5 bases separated the two germline ends. The CDR3 loop spans 13 amino acids. This CDR3 is CASSLRENTEAFF. In DNA form, the CDR3 reads TGTGCCAGCAGTTTAAGGGAGAACACTGAAGCTTTCTTT.

The table lists this clonotype with many counts. The rearrangement links TRBV20-1 to TRBJ2-5; D call uncertain. This CDR3 is built from 13 residues. Germline CDR1 reads DFQATT; CDR2 reads SNEGSKA (reference sequence). Trimming pared 1 base from V and 2 bases from J, leaving 8 bases between. CDR3 sequence (DNA): TGCAGTGCTAGAGGCAGATTGCAAGAGACCCAGTACTTC. Protein sequence: CSARGRLQETQYF.

This clonotype appeared many times. The chain joins TRBV28 to TRBJ2-7, with TRBD1 identical over 7 bases. Germline CDR1 reads MDHEN; CDR2 reads SYDVKM. The ends lost 7 bases at V and 5 bases at J; junction bases unmatched: 2. This CDR3 has 11 amino acids. The CDR3 DNA is TGTGCCAGCAAGGACAGGCACGAGCAGTACTTC. Its protein product is CASKDRHEQYF.

J is TRBJ1-1 and V is TRBV6-5; a weak D match, TRBD1 (6 bases). The CDR3 is made up of 15 amino acids. Germline V gene lookup returns CDR1 MNHEY and CDR2 SVGAGI. The V end lost 4 bases, the J end lost 0 bases, and 12 bases lay between the germline ends. CDR3 amino acids: CASSLIGTLNTEAFF. The CDR3 DNA follows: TGTGCCAGCAGTTTAATTGGGACACTGAACACTGAAGCTTTCTTT.

This clonotype has at least ten counts. The chain joins TRBV19 to TRBJ1-2, with a weak D call TRBD1 (6 bases). V shed 4 bases and J shed 5 bases, with 11 bases lying between them. Germline assignment: CDR1 LNHDA and CDR2 SQIVND (reference sequence). The CDR3 runs to 13 residues. CDR3 protein: CASSTGTRYGYTF. CDR3 bases: TGTGCCAGTAGTACCGGGACACGTTATGGCTACACCTTC.

With respect to this clonotype: At one of its ends the junction is not consistent with the germline gene, which may arise from a read error. This rearrangement joins TRBV30 to TRBJ1-3; TRBD1 might be the D (5 bases). CDR3 length: 13 amino acids. Germline CDR1 is GTSNPN and CDR2 is SVGIG (reference sequence). CDR3 nucleotide sequence: TGTGCCTGGAGTGGGGGCGCTGGAAGCACCATATATTTT. It codes for CAWSGGAGSTIYF. Full variable domain (missing parts from reference TRBV30 and TRBJ1-3): SQTIHQWPATLVQPVGSPLSLECTVEGTSNPNLYWYRQAAGRGLQLLFYSVGIGQISSEVPQNLSASRPQDRQFILSSKKLLLSDSGFYLCAWSGGAGSTIYFGEGSWLTVV.

This clonotype was counted many times. The chain combines TRBV7-6 with TRBJ1-5; D is ambiguous. The V gene lost 6 bases and the J gene lost 2 bases, with 11 bases spanning the gap. The CDR3 is 14 residues long. The germline V gene encodes CDR1 SGHVS and CDR2 FNYEAQ. Here the CDR3 reads CASSLMAGNQPQHF. CDR3 DNA sequence: TGTGCCAGCAGTTTAATGGCAGGCAATCAGCCCCAGCATTTT.

This clonotype was seen ten or more times. The chain recombines TRBV13 with TRBJ2-7; D uncertain. The CDR3 length is 12 residues. Trimming left V 4 bases short and J 6 bases short, with 10 bases between. CDR1 PRHDT and CDR2 FYEKMQ come from the germline V gene (reference sequence). The CDR3 loop is CASSSASPEQYF. CDR3 nucleotide sequence: TGTGCCAGCAGCTCGGCTAGTCCCGAGCAGTACTTC. Complete variable domain (other parts from reference TRBV13 and TRBJ2-7): AAGVIQSPRHLIKEKRETATLKCYPIPRHDTVYWYQQGPGQDPQFLISFYEKMQSDKGSIPDRFSAQQFSDYHSELNMSSLELGDSALYFCASSSASPEQYFGPGTRLTVT.

This clonotype was found many times. The genes are TRBV2 and TRBJ2-5, with D perhaps given as TRBD1 or TRBD2 (5 bases each). This CDR3 has 15 amino acids. The germline CDR1 and CDR2 sequences are SNHLY and FYNNEI. The V gene lost 3 bases and the J gene lost 2 bases, with 13 bases spanning the gap. DNA of the CDR3: TGTGCCAGCAGTGACCAGGGACGGCAACAAGAGACCCAGTACTTC. Translation gives CASSDQGRQQETQYF.

The DNA for the CDR3 is TGCGCCAGCAGCTTAGAGCCGGGCACCCTCCACTTT. It yields the protein CASSLEPGTLHF. The V gene is TRBV5-1, the J gene TRBJ1-6; D not resolved. The CDR3 has 12 residues. The V gene's germline CDR1 is SGHRS and CDR2 YFSETQ. V lost 2 bases and J lost 14, with 11 bases in between.

This clonotype was seen at least ten times. The chain uses TRBV12-3 or TRBV12-4 and TRBJ1-2; D is undetermined. The germline V and J ends were trimmed by 4 bases and 8 bases, with 14 bases remaining between them. CDR3 length: 13 residues. In DNA form, the CDR3 reads TGTGCCAGCAGTTCCTCCCGGTGGCGGGGCTACACCTTC. Translated: CASSSSRWRGYTF.

This clonotype appeared many times. The chain employs TRBV2 and TRBJ1-1; 8 bases are shared with TRBD1. V dropped 6 bases and J dropped 1; count of bases not matched to a gene: 4. Looked up from germline, CDR1 is SNHLY and CDR2 is FYNNEI. The CDR3 has 14 residues. CDR3 protein: CASSDRGPNTEAFF. Written as DNA, the CDR3 is TGTGCCAGCAGCGACAGGGGCCCGAACACTGAAGCTTTCTTT.

This chain links TRBV2 with TRBJ1-1, with unresolved D. V lost 8 bases to trimming and J lost 0 bases, with 10 bases between them. This CDR3 has 13 residues. Germline lookup yields CDR1 SNHLY and CDR2 FYNNEI. In nucleotides, the CDR3 is TGTGCCAGCCGAGAACAGATGAACACTGAAGCTTTCTTT. This gives the protein CASREQMNTEAFF.

The table lists this clonotype with many counts. The chain couples TRBV6-1 to TRBJ2-7, with 10 bases fitting TRBD1. Germline V lookup: CDR1 MNHNS, CDR2 SASEGT. The CDR3 contains 12 residues. The V segment lost 6 bases and the J segment 5 bases; nucleotides outside the gene matches: 1. For the CDR3, the DNA is TGTGCCAGCAGGGACAGGGGGGACGAGCAGTACTTC. Its translation: CASRDRGDEQYF.

V gene TRBV6-5 combines with J gene TRBJ1-2; 9 bases line up with TRBD1. Germline V gene data show CDR1 as MNHEY and CDR2 as SVGAGI. The J segment lost 8 bases and the V segment lost 4 bases, leaving 5 bases of the junction unmatched. The CDR3 consists of 13 residues. CDR3 residues: CASSSRTGAGYTF. As DNA, the CDR3 is TGTGCCAGCAGTTCTCGGACAGGGGCCGGCTACACCTTC.

This chain links TRBV27 with TRBJ1-1, with a weak D call TRBD1 (6 bases). The CDR3 is made up of 14 amino acids. Germline loops: CDR1 MNHEY, CDR2 SMNVEV (reference sequence). Trimming left V 6 bases short and J 5 bases short, with 16 bases between. This CDR3 reads CASRQQGLGTEAFF. The CDR3 DNA reads TGTGCCAGCAGACAACAGGGCCTGGGGACTGAAGCTTTCTTT.

This clonotype came up many times. This chain links TRBV6-1 with TRBJ1-6; 8 nucleotides agree with TRBD1. With 7 bases clipped from V and 5 bases from J, the junction kept 4 bases outside the gene matches. Looked up from germline, CDR1 is MNHNS and CDR2 is SASEGT. The CDR3 loop spans 14 amino acids. The CDR3 sequence is CASTTGQDNSPLHF. DNA of the CDR3: TGTGCCAGCACCACGGGACAGGATAATTCACCCCTCCACTTT.

This clonotype was seen a handful of times. The CDR3 DNA reads TGCGCCAGCAGCCAAGAAGCGTCCAGGCGGAACACCATATATTTT. Its translation: CASSQEASRRNTIYF. V and J are TRBV4-1 and TRBJ1-3; D remains ambiguous. The CDR3 is 15 residues long. Trimming pared 0 bases from V and 7 bases from J, leaving 13 bases between. The germline V gene has CDR1 MGHRA and CDR2 YSYEKL.

This clonotype occurred a few times. The chain recombines TRBV5-1 with TRBJ1-1; D is uncertain. Between the trimmed V and J ends, which lost 6 bases and 1 base, there was a span of 13 bases. This CDR3 is built from 14 residues. Germline lookup yields CDR1 SGHRS and CDR2 YFSETQ. The CDR3 DNA sequence: TGCGCCAGCACATACGAGGGCAGGAACACTGAAGCTTTCTTT. Amino acid sequence: CASTYEGRNTEAFF.

This clonotype came up many times. The rearrangement joins TRBV28 to TRBJ1-5; D remains ambiguous. CDR3 size: 14 residues. CDR1 MDHEN and CDR2 SYDVKM come from the germline V gene. V dropped 3 bases and J dropped 9 bases, with 15 bases sitting between them. CDR3 sequence: CASSLTGRAGPQHF. The DNA of the CDR3 is TGTGCCAGCAGTTTGACGGGAAGGGCCGGGCCCCAGCATTTT.

The chain links TRBV13 to TRBJ2-2; possible D gene TRBD2, 5 bases. This CDR3 is 15 amino acids long. V lost 2 bases and J lost 8, with 15 bases in between. Germline CDR1 reads PRHDT; CDR2 reads FYEKMQ (reference sequence). CDR3 loop: CASSLRRLPRGELFF. CDR3 sequence (DNA): TGTGCCAGCAGCTTAAGGAGGCTACCCAGGGGGGAGCTGTTTTTT.

This clonotype showed up many times. The CDR3 here is CASSERDRLSTEAFF. The CDR3 DNA follows: TGTGCCAGCAGTGAAAGGGACAGACTGAGCACTGAAGCTTTCTTT. This chain links TRBV2 with TRBJ1-1, with 7 bases lining up with TRBD1. The germline gives CDR1 SNHLY, CDR2 FYNNEI. This CDR3 comprises 15 residues. With 2 bases clipped from V and 4 bases from J, the junction kept 7 bases outside the gene matches.

The V and J genes are TRBV3-1 and TRBJ2-2, with TRBD1 as a possible D gene (6 bases). In germline, CDR1 is LGHDT, CDR2 YNNKEL (reference sequence). The length of the CDR3 is 14 residues. V lost 0 bases and J 7 bases, leaving 9 bases between the germline ends. The CDR3 bases are TGTGCCAGCAGCCAAGACCCGGACAGCGGGGAGCTGTTTTTT. Encoded protein: CASSQDPDSGELFF.